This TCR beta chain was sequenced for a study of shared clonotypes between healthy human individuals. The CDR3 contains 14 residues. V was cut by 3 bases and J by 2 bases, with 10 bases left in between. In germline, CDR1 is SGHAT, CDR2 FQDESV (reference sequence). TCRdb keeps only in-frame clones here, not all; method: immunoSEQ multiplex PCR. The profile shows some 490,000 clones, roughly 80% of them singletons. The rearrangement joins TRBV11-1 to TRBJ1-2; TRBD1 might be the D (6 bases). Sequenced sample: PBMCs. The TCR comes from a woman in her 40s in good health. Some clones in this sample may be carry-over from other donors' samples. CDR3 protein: CASSFSGANYGYTF. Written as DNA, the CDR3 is TGTGCCAGCAGCTTCTCGGGGGCCAACTATGGCTACACCTTC.